The clone carrying this T cell receptor beta chain was counted between two and nine times. Its antigen remains unidentified. The record originates from a study of T-cell reconstitution after alpha-beta-depleted transplantation in children. Study-level points and caveats: The main origin of T-cell counts and diversity one year after transplant was newly produced T cells. Where alpha-beta T cells came from about two months after transplant was reportedly several hundred expanded graft clones.

From germline, CDR1 is MGHRA and CDR2 YSYEKL. CDR3 length: 12 residues. Trimming left V 0 bases short and J 12 bases short, with 11 bases between. TCRbeta library preparation incorporated unique molecular identifiers. Using its own MiXCR run on the PCR reads, TCRdb lists one record per CDR3 protein. The data hold 500,000 to 650,000 distinct CDR3 sequences, with over 9.5% observed a single time. The sequence came from a female patient aged 2 to 10 who had a stem cell transplant for aplastic anemia, so the T cells may come from the graft donor. The V call is TRBV4-1, the J call TRBJ2-5; D is unclear. The sequences come from PBMCs, mostly from graft donor cells, collected 180 days after TCRalphabeta/CD19-depleted stem cell transplant. CDR3 sequence: CASSQDHLPKYF. The DNA for the CDR3 is TGCGCCAGCAGCCAAGATCATCTTCCCAAGTACTTC.